Given below is one T cell receptor beta chain in context. Its antigen is currently not known. The input lacks base qualities; no much larger clone sits a single base away. Taken from cysteine to phenylalanine, the CDR3 has 15 residues. The CDR3 DNA has 45 bases and is translated from base 1. V lost 6 bases and J lost 2 bases; the stretch between them is 16 bases long. CDR1 and CDR2 (LNHDA, SQIVND) derive from the germline V gene (reference sequence). This entry belongs to a study of long-term antiretroviral therapy in people with HIV (dated by TCRdb to between 2021 and 2022). Notes on the research overall: The earliest samples were collected roughly a decade before the 2015 WHO recommendation for immediate ART, at a time when ART was usually postponed until CD4 counts fell. A retrospective serial study tested whether ART initiation and durable HIV suppression were associated with changes in peripheral blood TRB repertoire composition and diversity. A total of 192 cryopreserved PBMC samples were contributed to the cohort by 30 adults with confirmed HIV infection, with samples collected serially over a mean of approximately six years (range 1-12). Among the approximately 27 participants with HIV, roughly eleven were female. No cross-contamination during QIAcube processing turned up in test extractions that ran a monoclonal T-cell line alongside around 34 polyclonal samples. Beyond this particular receptor, the publication reports: ART initiation was associated with a significant increase in TRB diversity, but diversity stayed significantly below transplant donor controls even after long-term ART. The repertoire was dominated across all time points by expanded TRB clones identified before ART initiation, although this dominance was seen to fluctuate and to decrease in many PLHIV after ART. Inferences about post-ART repertoire changes were limited because no data were available on ART adherence, viral resistance or therapy changes. Because pre-ART samples had limited cell numbers, profiling was done on unsorted PBMC rather than on sorted CD4+ and CD8+ T cells. Compared with controls, HIV repertoires had narrower CDR3 length ranges, and the network structure pointed to an antigen-experienced repertoire that shifted only slightly toward naive after ART. Because PBMC availability was limited, only the TCR beta chain was sequenced, with no alpha chain pairing. The samples span the years 2004 to 2017, and the ART regimens used at that time may not be as effective as current regimens.

Inclusion was restricted to participants for whom at least one PBMC sample before ART initiation and at least two post-ART samples were available. Every participant with HIV received treatment in the United States of America. Before DNA extraction, cryopreserved samples of about 1-10 million PBMC were thawed and washed. At the time of the earliest PBMC sample, participants with HIV were aged between roughly 20 and 54 years. Each participant contributed PBMC samples from 1-4 timepoints before ART initiation and 2-8 timepoints after ART initiation, with a median of 7 samples. Serial HIV viral load, CD4+ T-cell count, ART history and demographic data were obtained for every participant. Genomic DNA was extracted from unsorted PBMC with a Qiagen kit on a QIAcube, with processing performed in batches of 12 samples. The immunoSEQ hsTCRB v3.0 assay was used at survey level resolution to sequence the TRB variable region. TRB sequencing targeted a depth of 40,000-50,000 T-cell genomes per sample. TRB libraries were pooled and sequenced on an Illumina MiSeq using a v3 150-cycle kit. The authors processed their data as follows. Repertoire analysis ran in R within a reproducible Nextflow workflow covering QC, data transformation and analysis. LymphoSeq2, an R package for exploring AIRR-Seq data, was used to implement custom analyses. After excluding several samples that yielded fewer than 5000 total TRB sequences, under 200 HIV repertoires remained for analysis. Among the approximately 190 HIV repertoires that were kept, roughly 58 were collected before ART initiation and about 130 were collected after ART initiation. Repertoires were downsampled to 5000 TRB nucleotide sequences, with summary statistics averaged over 100 downsampling iterations. TRB sequences were retained for analysis only if CDR3 regions of at least seven amino acids were present. A Shannon entropy-derived clonality score and the Gini coefficient were used to measure diversity. Repertoire networks linked the top 5000 CDR3 amino acid sequences whenever two sequences differed by an edit distance of one. GLIPH2 predicted antigen specificity groups and MHC restriction for TRB CDR3 amino acid sequences. To flag known associations with CMV, EBV, HIV or tissue antigens, CDR3 amino acid sequences were compared against VDJdb and McPAS-TCR. Pre-ART, post-ART and control groups were compared with Wilcoxon signed-rank tests and Holm-Bonferroni correction. TCRdb provides this immuneACCESS table in a form limited to in-frame rearrangements. Some clones are lacking; in checked studies, under half of them reflect an unresolved V gene, and why the rest are absent is not known. V and J calls and clone size follow that table, whereas D and trimming were derived from the DNA. This sample comprises tens of thousands of clones, under 85% of them detected only once. Roughly 5.8% of the sample belongs to the ten largest clones.

This sample comprised unsorted PBMCs, obtained 1 year after starting antiretroviral therapy. The receptor was isolated from a man in his late teens or twenties with HIV. The rearrangement combines TRBV19 with TRBJ2-5, with a tentative D call of TRBD1 or TRBD2, each matching 5 bases. The CDR3 is CASSPGTVRQETQYF. The base sequence is TGTGCCAGTAGCCCCGGGACGGTGAGACAAGAGACCCAGTACTTC.